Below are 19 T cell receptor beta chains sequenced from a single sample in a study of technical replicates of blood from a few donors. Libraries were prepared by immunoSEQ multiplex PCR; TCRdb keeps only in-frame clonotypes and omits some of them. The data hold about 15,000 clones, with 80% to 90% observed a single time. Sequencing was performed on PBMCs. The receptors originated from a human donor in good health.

The CDR3 sequence is CASSFDSREETQYF. DNA of the CDR3: TGTGCCAGCAGCTTCGATTCGCGAGAAGAGACCCAGTACTTC. The chain has TRBV11-2 and TRBJ2-5; D remains ambiguous. Germline values: CDR1 SGHAT, CDR2 FQNNGV. CDR3 length equals 14 residues. Trimming removed 3 bases from V and 3 bases from J, with 11 bases in between.

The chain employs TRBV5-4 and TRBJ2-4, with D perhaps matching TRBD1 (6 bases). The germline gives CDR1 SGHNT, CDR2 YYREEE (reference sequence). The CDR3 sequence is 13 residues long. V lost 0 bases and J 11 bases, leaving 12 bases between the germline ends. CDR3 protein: CASSLAGQTVQYF. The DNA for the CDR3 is TGTGCCAGCAGCTTGGCCGGACAGACGGTTCAGTACTTC.

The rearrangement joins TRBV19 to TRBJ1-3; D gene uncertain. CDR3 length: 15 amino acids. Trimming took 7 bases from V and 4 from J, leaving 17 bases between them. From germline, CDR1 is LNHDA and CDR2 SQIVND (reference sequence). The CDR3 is CASNCTLPGGNTIYF. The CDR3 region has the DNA TGTGCCAGTAACTGCACCCTCCCGGGGGGAAACACCATATATTTT.

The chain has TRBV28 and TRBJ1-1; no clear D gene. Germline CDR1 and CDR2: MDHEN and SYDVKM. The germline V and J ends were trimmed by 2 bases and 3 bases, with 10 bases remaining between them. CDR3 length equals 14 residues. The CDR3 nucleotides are TGTGCCAGCAGTTTACCGCCGCAGGACACTGAAGCTTTCTTT. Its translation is CASSLPPQDTEAFF.

DNA of the CDR3: TGTGCCAGTAGTATAGAGCTGGGCGGGACCTCCTACGAGCAGTACTTC. Encoded protein: CASSIELGGTSYEQYF. This chain links TRBV19 with TRBJ2-7; D possibly corresponds to TRBD2 (6 bases). Trimming left V 0 bases short and J 0 bases short, with 12 bases between. From germline, CDR1 is LNHDA and CDR2 SQIVND (reference sequence). The CDR3 loop spans 16 amino acids. The whole variable domain, filled in from reference TRBV19 and TRBJ2-7, reads DGGITQSPKYLFRKEGQNVTLSCEQNLNHDAMYWYRQDPGQGLRLIYYSQIVNDFQKGDIAEGYSVSREKKESFPLTVTSAQKNPTAFYLCASSIELGGTSYEQYFGPGTRLTVT.

CDR3: CASSPGTSGTDTQYF. The CDR3 bases are TGTGCCAGCAGTCCCGGGACTAGCGGCACAGATACGCAGTATTTT. The chain recombines TRBV6-4 with TRBJ2-3; 10 bases map to TRBD2. The V and J ends lost 5 bases and 1 base, in that order; junction bases with no gene match: 3. This CDR3 comprises 15 residues. The germline CDR1 and CDR2 sequences are MRHNA and SNTAGT.

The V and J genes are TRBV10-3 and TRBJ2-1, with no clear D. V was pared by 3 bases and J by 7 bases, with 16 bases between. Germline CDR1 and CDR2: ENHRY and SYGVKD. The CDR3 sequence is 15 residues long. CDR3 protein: CAISDTEPSKNEQFF. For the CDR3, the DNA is TGTGCCATCAGTGACACCGAGCCAAGTAAGAATGAGCAGTTCTTC.

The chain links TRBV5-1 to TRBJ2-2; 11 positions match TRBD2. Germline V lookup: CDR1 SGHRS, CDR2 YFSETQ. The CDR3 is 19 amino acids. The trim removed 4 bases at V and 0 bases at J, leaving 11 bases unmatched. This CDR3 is CASSRDGTSGYSNTGELFF. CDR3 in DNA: TGCGCCAGCAGCCGTGACGGGACTAGCGGATATTCGAACACCGGGGAGCTGTTTTTT.

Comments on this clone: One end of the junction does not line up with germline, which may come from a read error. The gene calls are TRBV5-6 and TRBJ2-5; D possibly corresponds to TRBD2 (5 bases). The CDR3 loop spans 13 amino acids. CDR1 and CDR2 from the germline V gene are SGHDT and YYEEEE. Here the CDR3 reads CVSSIDSGETQYF. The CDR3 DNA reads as TGTGTCAGCAGCATAGACTCGGGGGAGACCCAGTACTTC.

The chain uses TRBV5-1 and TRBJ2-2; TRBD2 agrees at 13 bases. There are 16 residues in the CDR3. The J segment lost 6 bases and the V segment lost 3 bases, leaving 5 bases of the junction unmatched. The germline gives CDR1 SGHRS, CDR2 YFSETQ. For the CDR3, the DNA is TGCGCCAGCAGCTACGGGACTAGCGGGATTTCCGGGGAGCTGTTTTTT. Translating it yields CASSYGTSGISGELFF.

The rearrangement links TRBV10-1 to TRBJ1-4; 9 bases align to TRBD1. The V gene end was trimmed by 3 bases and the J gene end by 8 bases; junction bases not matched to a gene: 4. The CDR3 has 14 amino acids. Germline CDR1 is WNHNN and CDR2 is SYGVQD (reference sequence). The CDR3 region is CASSEGQGMEKLFF. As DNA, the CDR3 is TGCGCCAGCAGTGAAGGACAGGGGATGGAAAAACTGTTTTTT.

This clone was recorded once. The CDR3 region is CASSLLQPYEQYF. The CDR3 DNA sequence: TGTGCCAGCAGCTTACTACAGCCTTACGAGCAGTACTTC. The V gene is TRBV7-9, the J gene TRBJ2-7; D unclear. V lost 2 bases to trimming and J lost 4 bases, with 9 bases between them. CDR1 and CDR2 from the germline V gene are SEHNR and FQNEAQ (reference sequence). The CDR3 runs 13 residues.

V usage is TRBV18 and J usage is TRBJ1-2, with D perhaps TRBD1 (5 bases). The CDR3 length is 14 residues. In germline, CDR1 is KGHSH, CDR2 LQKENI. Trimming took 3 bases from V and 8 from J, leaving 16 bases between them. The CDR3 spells CASSPGLGVRGYTF. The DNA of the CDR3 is TGTGCCAGCTCACCGGGACTAGGCGTGCGGGGCTACACCTTC. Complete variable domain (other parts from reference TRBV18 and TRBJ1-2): NAGVMQNPRHLVRRRGQEARLRCSPMKGHSHVYWYRQLPEEGLKFMVYLQKENIIDESGMPKERFSAEFPKEGPSILRIQQVVRGDSAAYFCASSPGLGVRGYTFGSGTRLTVV.

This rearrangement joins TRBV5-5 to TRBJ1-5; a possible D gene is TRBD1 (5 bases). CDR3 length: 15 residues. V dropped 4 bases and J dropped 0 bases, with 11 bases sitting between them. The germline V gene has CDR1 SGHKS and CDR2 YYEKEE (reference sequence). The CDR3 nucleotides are TGTGCCAGCAGCCTCCAGGGATATAGCAATCAGCCCCAGCATTTT. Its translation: CASSLQGYSNQPQHF.

The CDR3 nucleotides are TGTGCCAGCATTGGGTGGGGCGGAAACTCTGGGGCCAACGTCCTGACTTTC. Translated: CASIGWGGNSGANVLTF. The chain is built from TRBV27 and TRBJ2-6, with D possibly TRBD1 on 5 matching bases. The CDR3 is 17 amino acids. The V end was cut by 7 bases, the J end by 0 bases, with 16 bases between. Germline V lookup: CDR1 MNHEY, CDR2 SMNVEV (reference sequence).

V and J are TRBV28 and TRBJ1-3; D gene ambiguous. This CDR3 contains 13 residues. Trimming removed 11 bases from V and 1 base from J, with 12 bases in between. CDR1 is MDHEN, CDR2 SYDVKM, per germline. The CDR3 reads CAAFGLSGNTIYF. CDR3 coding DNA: TGTGCCGCTTTTGGGCTGTCTGGAAACACCATATATTTT. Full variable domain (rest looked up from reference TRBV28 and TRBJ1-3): DVKVTQSSRYLVKRTGEKVFLECVQDMDHENMFWYRQDPGLGLRLIYFSYDVKMKEKGDIPEGYSVSREKKERFSLILESASTNQTSMYLCAAFGLSGNTIYFGEGSWLTVV.

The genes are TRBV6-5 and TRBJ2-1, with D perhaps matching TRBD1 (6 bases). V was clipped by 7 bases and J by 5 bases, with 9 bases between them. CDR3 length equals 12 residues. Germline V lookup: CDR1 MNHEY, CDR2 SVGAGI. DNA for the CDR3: TGTGCCAGCACCGGACAGAACAATGAGCAGTTCTTC. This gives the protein CASTGQNNEQFF.

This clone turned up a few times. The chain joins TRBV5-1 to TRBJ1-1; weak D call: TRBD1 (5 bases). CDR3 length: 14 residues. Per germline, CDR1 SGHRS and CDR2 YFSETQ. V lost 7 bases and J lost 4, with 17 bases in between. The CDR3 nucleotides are TGCGCCAGCGGAGGGGAATCAGGGAGCACTGAAGCTTTCTTT. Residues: CASGGESGSTEAFF.

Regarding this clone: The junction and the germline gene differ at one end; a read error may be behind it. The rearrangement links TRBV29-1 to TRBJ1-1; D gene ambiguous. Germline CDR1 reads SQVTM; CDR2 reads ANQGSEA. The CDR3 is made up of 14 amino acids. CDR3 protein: CSVVGQAGNSEAFF. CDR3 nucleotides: TGCAGCGTTGTTGGGCAGGCGGGGAACAGTGAAGCTTTCTTT.